A selection of T cell receptor beta chains follows, all from one sample in a study of regulatory T cells in long-lasting Graves disease. TCRdb redid the calling of the multiplex PCR reads with MiXCR, one entry per CDR3 protein. The sample records roughly 400,000 distinct CDR3 sequences, about 16% being singletons. The same sample was also used in a study of T cells in Graves' hyperthyroidism and ophthalmopathy.

This material consisted of peripheral blood mononuclear cells (PBMCs), taken at new diagnosis, from a patient treated with antithyroid drugs. The receptors shown here come from a woman aged 18-29 years with Graves disease. Both conserved end residues are part of each CDR3. The order of the fields is J gene, clone size, V gene, CDR3 length, D gene, CDR3 DNA, CDR3 protein. D genes are given only for firm matches. Expanded clones are given a class, and other clones once, few, many or no size at all.

TRBJ2-6 | NA | TRBV4-1 | 18 | NA | TGCGCCAGCAGCCAAGCCAGGGGGGTCGCCTCTGGGGCCAACGTCCTGACTTTC | CASSQARGVASGANVLTF
TRBJ1-3 | few | TRBV5-5 | 16 | NA | TGTGCCAGCAGCTTGTCGCCAGGCGGCTCTGGAAACACCATATATTTT | CASSLSPGGSGNTIYF
TRBJ2-1 | NA | TRBV12-3/TRBV12-4 | 13 | TRBD2 | TGTGCCAGCAGCCAATCCGGGACTAGGGGGCAGTTCTTC | CASSQSGTRGQFF
TRBJ2-1 | NA | TRBV7-6 | 14 | NA | TGTGCCAGCAGCAAAGAAGGGGGAGGCAATGAGCGGTTCTTC | CASSKEGGGNERFF
TRBJ2-5 | many | TRBV2 | 12 | NA | TGTGCCAGCAGGGGTTTCGCAGAGACCCAGTACTTC | CASRGFAETQYF
TRBJ2-1 | NA | TRBV7-2 | 18 | TRBD1 | TGTGCCAGCAGCTTACGACAGGGTGGCTCTCCCCCGATTGTTGAGCAGTTCTTC | CASSLRQGGSPPIVEQFF
TRBJ2-2 | many | TRBV6-5 | 14 | NA | TGTGCCAGCAGTTACTCGAAGGTAACCGGGGAGCTGTTTTTT | CASSYSKVTGELFF
TRBJ2-2 | many | TRBV20-1 | 14 | TRBD1 | TGCAGTGCCCAGGGTGGACAGGGAACCGGGGAGCTGTTTTTT | CSAQGGQGTGELFF
TRBJ2-1 | NA | TRBV29-1 | 14 | TRBD2 | TGCAGCGTTGTCTGGGGGGGTTCCTACAATGAGCAGTTCTTC | CSVVWGGSYNEQFF
TRBJ2-1 | NA | TRBV12-3/TRBV12-4 | 16 | NA | TGTGCCAGCAGTTTAAGTGGGAGGCCCCCCCACAATGAGCAGTTCTTC | CASSLSGRPPHNEQFF
TRBJ2-1 | many | TRBV12-3/TRBV12-4 | 16 | NA | TGTGCCAGCAGAAAGAACAGGGTGCAGACCTACAATGAGCAGTTCTTC | CASRKNRVQTYNEQFF
TRBJ2-1 | NA | TRBV29-1 | 11 | NA | TGCAGCGTTGGGACCTTCAATGAGCAGTTCTTC | CSVGTFNEQFF
TRBJ1-6 | few | TRBV28 | 16 | NA | TGTGCCAGCACCCTGGGAACAGTCGTCTATAATTCACCCCTCCACTTT | CASTLGTVVYNSPLHF
TRBJ2-7 | NA | TRBV27 | 14 | TRBD2 | TGTGCCAGCAGTTTATATAGCGGGAGAGTCGAGCAGTACTTC | CASSLYSGRVEQYF
TRBJ1-5 | many | TRBV5-1 | 14 | TRBD1 | TGCGCCAGCAGCCCCGACAGGGGGGAACAGCCCCAGCATTTT | CASSPDRGEQPQHF
TRBJ1-5 | few | TRBV6-1 | 15 | NA | TGTGCCAGCGCAAACGGCGGGTTCGGCGATCAGCCCCAGCATTTT | CASANGGFGDQPQHF
TRBJ2-1 | few | TRBV19 | 17 | NA | TGTGCCAGTAGTAAGACAGGCAACCCGCGCCCCTACAATGAGCAGTTCTTC | CASSKTGNPRPYNEQFF
TRBJ1-5 | many | TRBV18 | 13 | NA | TGTGCCAGCTCACCAACGGAGAATCAGCCCCAGCATTTT | CASSPTENQPQHF
TRBJ1-1 | many | TRBV7-2 | 14 | TRBD1 | TGTGCCAGCAGCCCCACGAGGGGGCGAACTGAAGCTTTCTTT | CASSPTRGRTEAFF
TRBJ2-1 | NA | TRBV7-7 | 16 | NA | TGTGCTAGCAGCCAAGGGCCGCGGGCCTCCTACAATGAGCAGTTCTTC | CASSQGPRASYNEQFF